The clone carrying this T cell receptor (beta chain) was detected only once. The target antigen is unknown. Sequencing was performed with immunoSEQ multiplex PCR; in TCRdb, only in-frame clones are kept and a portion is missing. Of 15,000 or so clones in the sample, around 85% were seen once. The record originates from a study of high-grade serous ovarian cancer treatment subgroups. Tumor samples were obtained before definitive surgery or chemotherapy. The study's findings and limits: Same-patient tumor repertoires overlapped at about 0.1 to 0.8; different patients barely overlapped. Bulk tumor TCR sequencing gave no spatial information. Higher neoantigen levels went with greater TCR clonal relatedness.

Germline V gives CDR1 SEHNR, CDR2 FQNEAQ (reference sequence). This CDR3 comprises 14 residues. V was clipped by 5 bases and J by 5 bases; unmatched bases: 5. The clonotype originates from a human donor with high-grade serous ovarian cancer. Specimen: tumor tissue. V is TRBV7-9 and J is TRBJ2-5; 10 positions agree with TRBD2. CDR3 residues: CASSPSGGGETQYF. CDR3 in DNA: TGTGCCAGCAGCCCTAGCGGGGGCGGCGAGACCCAGTACTTC. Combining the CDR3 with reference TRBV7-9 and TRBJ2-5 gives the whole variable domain DTGVSQNPRHKITKRGQNVTFRCDPISEHNRLYWYRQTLGQGPEFLTYFQNEAQLEKSRLLSDRFSAERPKGSFSTLEIQRTEQGDSAMYLCASSPSGGGETQYFGPGTRLLVL.